The rows below give T cell receptor beta chains drawn from one sample of a study of sequential checkpoint blockade in melanoma. Method: immunoSEQ multiplex PCR; TCRdb's copy keeps in-frame clones and lacks some. In the table there are 4,500 to 6,500 clones, under 25% of which are singletons. The source was tumor tissue (inferred from file names), collected from a patient given nivolumab and ipilimumab in sequence. The receptors originated from a human donor with melanoma. Both conserved end residues are part of each CDR3. A D gene is named only where the DNA matches it firmly. Size tells how often a clone was seen (once, few, many) or the class of an expanded clone, and some rows leave it out.

>TRBV6-8|-|TRBJ1-4|-
CASSVRVTATNEKLFF
TGTGCCAGCAGTGTCCGAGTGACAGCAACTAATGAAAAACTGTTTTTT
>TRBV7-6|TRBD2|TRBJ2-7|few
CASSSWNLAGDEQYF
TGTGCCAGCAGCTCCTGGAACCTAGCGGGAGACGAGCAGTACTTC
>TRBV19|TRBD2|TRBJ2-5|-
CASSLIGLAKETQYF
TGTGCCAGTAGTTTGATCGGACTAGCGAAAGAGACCCAGTACTTC
>TRBV6-8|TRBD1|TRBJ1-2|few
CASSYRGRQGIPTNYGYTF
TGTGCCAGCAGTTACAGGGGGAGACAGGGGATCCCTACTAACTATGGCTACACCTTC
>TRBV6-8|-|TRBJ2-7|few
CASSPTRVEQYF
TGTGCCAGCAGTCCTACAAGGGTCGAGCAGTACTTC
>TRBV6-8|-|TRBJ1-5|-
CASSYSREVNQPQHF
TGTGCCAGCAGTTACTCGAGAGAAGTCAATCAGCCCCAGCATTTT
>TRBV28|-|TRBJ2-3|-
CASSGDRLRSTDTQYF
TGTGCCAGCAGTGGAGACAGGCTACGTAGCACAGATACGCAGTATTTT
>TRBV25-1|TRBD1|TRBJ1-4|once
CASSEGRDSYNEKLFF
TGTGCCAGCAGTGAAGGTCGGGACAGCTATAATGAAAAACTGTTTTTT
>TRBV9|-|TRBJ2-7|few
CASSGINSYEQYF
TGTGCCAGCAGCGGGATAAACTCCTACGAGCAGTACTTC
>TRBV11-3|-|TRBJ2-7|many
CASTSELLGGGYEQYF
TGTGCCAGCACCTCTGAACTTTTGGGTGGAGGTTACGAGCAGTACTTC
>TRBV11-3|-|TRBJ2-6|few
CASSPSTPSGANVLTF
TGTGCCAGCAGTCCTTCGACTCCCTCGGGGGCCAACGTCCTGACTTTC
>TRBV6-8|-|TRBJ1-5|few
CASSQVRGLSPQHF
TGTGCCAGCAGTCAGGTCAGGGGCCTTTCGCCCCAGCATTTT
>TRBV5-1|TRBD1|TRBJ1-1|-
CASSLARQGEYTEAFF
TGCGCCAGCAGCTTGGCCCGACAGGGTGAGTACACTGAAGCTTTCTTT
>TRBV28|TRBD2|TRBJ2-7|few
CASSFALAYEQYF
TGTGCCAGCAGTTTTGCACTAGCGTACGAGCAGTACTTC
>TRBV4-1|-|TRBJ1-1|-
CASSHPNTEAFF
TGCGCCAGCAGCCACCCGAACACTGAAGCTTTCTTT
>TRBV11-3|-|TRBJ1-1|medium-sized
CASSSGGRGTEAFF
TGTGCCAGCAGCTCCGGCGGACGGGGCACTGAAGCTTTCTTT
>TRBV19|-|TRBJ2-4|once
CASSNPDSPKNIQYF
TGTGCCAGTAGTAACCCGGACAGCCCCAAAAACATTCAGTACTTC
>TRBV5-1|TRBD1|TRBJ2-2|-
CASSRDRGTGELFF
TGCGCCAGCAGCCGGGACAGGGGGACCGGGGAGCTGTTTTTT
>TRBV6-8|TRBD2|TRBJ2-1|-
CASTGGGRSYNEQFF
TGTGCCAGCACTGGGGGGGGGAGGTCCTACAATGAGCAGTTCTTC
>TRBV5-1|-|TRBJ2-5|-
CASSLEAGQETQYF
TGCGCCAGCAGCTTGGAGGCAGGGCAAGAGACCCAGTACTTC
>TRBV6-8|-|TRBJ1-2|-
CASRAPGGKGYTF
TGTGCCAGCAGAGCCCCCGGGGGAAAGGGCTACACCTTC
>TRBV11-3|-|TRBJ1-1|many
CASSLAWVLNTEAFF
TGTGCCAGCAGCTTGGCCTGGGTGTTGAACACTGAAGCTTTCTTT
>TRBV18|-|TRBJ2-1|-
CASSPSGAGDNEQFF
TGTGCCAGCTCACCCTCGGGAGCAGGGGACAATGAGCAGTTCTTC